A selection of T cell receptor beta chains follows, all from one sample in a study of human T cells and chemical hapten exposure. In TCRdb, the RACE reads were re-called with MiXCR into one record per CDR3 protein. The sample lists 65,000 to 100,000 distinct CDR3 sequences, about 6.6% occurring once. Specimen: whole blood, collected in connection with sensitization to the hapten diphenylcyclopropenone (DPC). Receptor source: a woman in her 30s with alopecia areata. Some clones in this sample may be carry-over from other donors' samples. CDR3s include the opening cysteine and the closing phenylalanine or tryptophan. The D gene is left open where the match is weak. The size of a clone is reported for some rows only, either as once, few or many, or as a class for expanded clones.

d_call	v_call	j_call	clone_size	cdr3_nt	cdr3_aa
-	TRBV6-2/TRBV6-3	TRBJ1-2	few	TGTGCCAGCAGTCTCGACCGACACCACTTCTATGGCTACACCTTC	CASSLDRHHFYGYTF
-	TRBV6-2/TRBV6-3	TRBJ2-3	many	TGTGCCAGCAGTACCCGAGGAGATACGCAGTATTTT	CASSTRGDTQYF
-	TRBV6-1	TRBJ1-5	many	TGTGCCAGCAGTAAGACGGCTATCTCCAATCAGCCCCAGCATTTT	CASSKTAISNQPQHF
TRBD1	TRBV6-6	TRBJ1-5	many	TGTGCCAGCAGATGGGGACAGACGAGGGGAGATCAGCCCCAGCATTTT	CASRWGQTRGDQPQHF
-	TRBV20-1	TRBJ2-2	many	TGCAGTGCTAGTGTGGGTGCAGGGACGTCGAACACCGGGGAGCTGTTTTTT	CSASVGAGTSNTGELFF
TRBD2	TRBV27	TRBJ2-5	many	TGTGCCAGCAGTCCCACACCCCCGGGGACTAGCGGGGACCGAAGGCAGACCCAGTACTTC	CASSPTPPGTSGDRRQTQYF
-	TRBV12-3/TRBV12-4	TRBJ1-5	many	TGTGCCAGCAGTTCCGAGGGGCCGTATAGCAATCAGCCCCAGCATTTT	CASSSEGPYSNQPQHF
-	TRBV12-3/TRBV12-4	TRBJ1-6	many	TGTGCCAGCAGTCTTGGCCAGGGACAATCCTATAATTCACCCCTCCACTTT	CASSLGQGQSYNSPLHF
TRBD1	TRBV5-1	TRBJ1-1	many	TGCGCCAGCAGCTGGGACAGGGGGCCGGGCACTGAAGCTTTCTTT	CASSWDRGPGTEAFF
-	TRBV12-3/TRBV12-4	TRBJ2-3	many	TGTGCCAGCCAGGGGTTGGGCCCTCTCACAGATACGCAGTATTTT	CASQGLGPLTDTQYF
-	TRBV30	TRBJ1-5	-	TGTGCCTGGACGGGAGCAACAGGTTTTAGCAATCAGCCCCAGCATTTT	CAWTGATGFSNQPQHF
TRBD1	TRBV6-1	TRBJ2-7	many	TGTGCCAGCAGTGAAGCAGTCGGGACAGGGTCCTACGAGCAGTACTTC	CASSEAVGTGSYEQYF
TRBD2	TRBV5-1	TRBJ2-3	-	TGCGCCAGCAGTAGCGGGGGACTAGCATGTGATACGCAGTATTTT	CASSSGGLACDTQYF
-	TRBV7-2	TRBJ2-1	many	TGTGCCAGCAGCTTAGTACAGGCCAATGAGCAGTTCTTC	CASSLVQANEQFF
-	TRBV10-3	TRBJ1-4	many	TGTGCCATCAGTGAAGACAGGCTCCCTAATGAAAAACTGTTTTTT	CAISEDRLPNEKLFF
-	TRBV7-8	TRBJ2-7	few	TGTGCCAGCAGCAGCCGAGGGCCCGTCTACGAGCAGTACTTC	CASSSRGPVYEQYF
-	TRBV6-1	TRBJ1-3	many	TGTGCCAGCAGTGAAGCGTGGGGGGTCCTCTCTGGAAACACCATATATTTT	CASSEAWGVLSGNTIYF
TRBD1	TRBV29-1	TRBJ1-2	many	TGCAGCGTTGACCAGACAGGGCTTTTCTATGGCTACACCTTC	CSVDQTGLFYGYTF
TRBD1	TRBV6-7	TRBJ2-4	-	TGTGCCAGCAGGGATTTTGGACAGGGTCAGAGCATTCAGTACTTC	CASRDFGQGQSIQYF
-	TRBV27	TRBJ1-1	many	TGTGCCACCCTAAATGTAGAGGGCACTGAAGCTTTCTTT	CATLNVEGTEAFF
-	TRBV29-1	TRBJ1-1	-	TGCAGCGTTGCCCCGAGGAATGAAGCTTTCTTT	CSVAPRNEAFF
-	TRBV6-1	TRBJ2-1	many	TGTGCCAGTGCGGCGAACTACAATGAGCAGTTCTTC	CASAANYNEQFF
-	TRBV10-3	TRBJ2-3	few	TGTGCCATCAGGCCCCGGGCGGGCCAGAGGGGAATCACATCAGATACGCAGTATTTT	CAIRPRAGQRGITSDTQYF
-	TRBV2	TRBJ2-3	few	TGTGCCAGCAGTGAGTTAGCTCAAGGGAAGTATTTT	CASSELAQGKYF
-	TRBV5-1	TRBJ2-1	-	TGCGCCAGCAGCTTCAGAGAAAACGAAGGGCAGTTCTTC	CASSFRENEGQFF
TRBD1	TRBV9	TRBJ1-1	-	TGTGCCAGCAGCCCGCGGGGACAGGTGATTGAAGCTTTCTTT	CASSPRGQVIEAFF
TRBD1	TRBV5-4	TRBJ1-1	few	TGTGCCAGCAGTGACAAGGCACAGGGGGCCCAAATTGAAGCTTTCTTT	CASSDKAQGAQIEAFF
TRBD2	TRBV10-3	TRBJ2-1	many	TGTGCCATCAGTGCCCTAGCGGGGGGTCTTGAGCAGTTCTTC	CAISALAGGLEQFF
-	TRBV3-1	TRBJ1-2	many	TGTGCCAGCAGCGGGAACCGGGGGGCGAGCGGGGCTGGCTACACCTTC	CASSGNRGASGAGYTF
-	TRBV10-1	TRBJ2-3	-	TGCGCCAGCAGTGAGTCGGCCCGTTGGACAGATACGCAGTATTTT	CASSESARWTDTQYF
-	TRBV20-1	TRBJ1-4	few	TGCAGTGCTTACCGCGGGAGCGCTTTTGGCGAAAAACTGTTTTTT	CSAYRGSAFGEKLFF
-	TRBV9	TRBJ1-1	many	TGTGCCAGCAGCGTAAGTCCGGTGAACACTGAAGCTTTCTTT	CASSVSPVNTEAFF
TRBD1	TRBV19	TRBJ2-7	few	TGTGCCAGTAGATCGGGACAGGACTACGAGCAGTACTTC	CASRSGQDYEQYF
TRBD2	TRBV18	TRBJ2-1	few	TGTGCCAGCTCTGCCACGCGGACTAGCGGGGGGGCTGGTGAGCAGTTCTTC	CASSATRTSGGAGEQFF
-	TRBV20-1	TRBJ1-6	-	TGCAGTGCGCCACCTACAGGATTTAATTCACCCCTCAACTTT	CSAPPTGFNSPLNF
-	TRBV5-5	TRBJ2-7	many	TGTGCCAGCAGCTTGGGCGTAAAAGTGGGCGAGCAGTACTTC	CASSLGVKVGEQYF
-	TRBV13	TRBJ1-1	-	TGTGCCAGCAGCCCAGGACTGGACACTGAAGCTTTCTTT	CASSPGLDTEAFF
TRBD2	TRBV12-3/TRBV12-4	TRBJ2-1	many	TGTGCCAGCAGTTTTATGATTCTAGCGGGCACTGACAATGAGCAGTTCTTC	CASSFMILAGTDNEQFF
TRBD1	TRBV12-3/TRBV12-4	TRBJ2-3	few	TGTGCCAGCAGTTTGACAGGGACAATCACAGATACGCAGTATTTT	CASSLTGTITDTQYF
TRBD1	TRBV15	TRBJ2-1	many	TGTGCCACCCTTGCGGGACAGGGGGCGTTCGTAGATGAGCAGTTCTTC	CATLAGQGAFVDEQFF
-	TRBV20-1	TRBJ1-6	few	TGCAGTGCTAGAGATCCGGCCAGAGATAATTCACCCCTCCACTTT	CSARDPARDNSPLHF
-	TRBV12-3/TRBV12-4	TRBJ1-5	many	TGTGCCAGCAGGCTCGGGAATCAGCCCCAGCATTTT	CASRLGNQPQHF
TRBD1	TRBV7-8	TRBJ1-1	few	TGTGCCAGCAGCTCCCGGGACAGGGACACTGAAGCTTTCTTT	CASSSRDRDTEAFF
-	TRBV9	TRBJ2-3	many	TGTGCCAGCAGCGTAGCTGGGATCACAGATACGCAGTATTTT	CASSVAGITDTQYF
-	TRBV20-1	TRBJ1-1	-	TGCAGTGTCCAGAGCGGGACGGGTAACACTGAAGCTTTCTTT	CSVQSGTGNTEAFF
-	TRBV12-3/TRBV12-4	TRBJ1-6	few	TGTGCCAGCAGTTTTGAGGTATTGGGCAGCCCTAATTCACCCCTCAACTTT	CASSFEVLGSPNSPLNF
-	TRBV18	TRBJ1-1	few	TGTGCCAGCTCACGAATGAACACTGAAGCTTTCTTT	CASSRMNTEAFF
-	TRBV14	TRBJ2-2	-	TGTGCCAGCAGCCAGCAGGACACCGGGGAGCTGTTTTTT	CASSQQDTGELFF